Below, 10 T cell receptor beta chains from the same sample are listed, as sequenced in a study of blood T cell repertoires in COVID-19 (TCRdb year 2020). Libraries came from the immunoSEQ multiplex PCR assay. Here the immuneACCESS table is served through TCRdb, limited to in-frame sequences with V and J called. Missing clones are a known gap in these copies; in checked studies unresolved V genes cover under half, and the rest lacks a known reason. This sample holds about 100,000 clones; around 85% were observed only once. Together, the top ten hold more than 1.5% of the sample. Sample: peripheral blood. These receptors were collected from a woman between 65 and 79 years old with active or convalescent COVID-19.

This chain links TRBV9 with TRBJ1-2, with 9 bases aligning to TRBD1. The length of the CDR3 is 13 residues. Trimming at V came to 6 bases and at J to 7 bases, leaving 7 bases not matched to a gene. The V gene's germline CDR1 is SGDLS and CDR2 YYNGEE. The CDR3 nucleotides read TGTGCCAGCACCCGGGACAGGGTGAGTGGCTACACCTTC. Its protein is CASTRDRVSGYTF.

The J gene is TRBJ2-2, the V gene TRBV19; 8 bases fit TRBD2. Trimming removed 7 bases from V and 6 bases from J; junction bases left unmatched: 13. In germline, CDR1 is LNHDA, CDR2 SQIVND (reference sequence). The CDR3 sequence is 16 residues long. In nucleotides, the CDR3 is TGTGCCAGTATTTCTGGCAGGGGACTAGTAGCCGGGGAGCTGTTTTTT. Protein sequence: CASISGRGLVAGELFF. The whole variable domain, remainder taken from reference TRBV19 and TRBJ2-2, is DGGITQSPKYLFRKEGQNVTLSCEQNLNHDAMYWYRQDPGQGLRLIYYSQIVNDFQKGDIAEGYSVSREKKESFPLTVTSAQKNPTAFYLCASISGRGLVAGELFFGEGSRLTVL.

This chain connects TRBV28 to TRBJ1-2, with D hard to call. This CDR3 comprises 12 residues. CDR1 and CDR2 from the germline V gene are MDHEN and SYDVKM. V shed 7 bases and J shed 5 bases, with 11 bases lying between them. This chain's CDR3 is CASTMGTYGYTF. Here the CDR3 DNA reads TGTGCCAGCACGATGGGCACTTATGGCTACACCTTC.

CDR3 loop: CASSSLSVSNYGYTF. The CDR3 region has the DNA TGTGCCAGCAGTTCCCTATCGGTGTCCAACTATGGCTACACCTTC. This chain connects TRBV6-2 or TRBV6-3 to TRBJ1-2; no clear D gene. The CDR3 runs 15 residues. Trimming pared 4 bases from V and 2 bases from J, leaving 14 bases between. The germline CDR1 and CDR2 sequences are MNHEY and SVGEGT.

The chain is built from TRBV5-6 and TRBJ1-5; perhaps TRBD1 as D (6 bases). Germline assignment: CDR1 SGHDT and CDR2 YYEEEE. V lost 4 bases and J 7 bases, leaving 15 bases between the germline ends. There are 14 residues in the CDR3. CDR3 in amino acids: CASSPRGGYQPQHF. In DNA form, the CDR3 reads TGTGCCAGCAGCCCGCGGGGGGGCTACCAGCCCCAGCATTTT.

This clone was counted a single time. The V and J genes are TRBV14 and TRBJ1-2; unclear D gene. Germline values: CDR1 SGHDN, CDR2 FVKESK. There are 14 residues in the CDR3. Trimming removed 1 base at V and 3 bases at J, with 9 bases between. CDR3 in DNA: TGTGCCAGCAGCCAAGGGCAGGCGTACTATGGCTACACCTTC. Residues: CASSQGQAYYGYTF.

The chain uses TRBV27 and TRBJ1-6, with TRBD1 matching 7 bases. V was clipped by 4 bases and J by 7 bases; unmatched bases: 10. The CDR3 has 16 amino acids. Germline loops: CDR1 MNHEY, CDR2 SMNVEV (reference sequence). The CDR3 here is CASSSDEGQRNSPLHF. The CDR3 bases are TGTGCCAGCAGTTCCGACGAGGGACAGCGGAATTCACCCCTCCACTTT.

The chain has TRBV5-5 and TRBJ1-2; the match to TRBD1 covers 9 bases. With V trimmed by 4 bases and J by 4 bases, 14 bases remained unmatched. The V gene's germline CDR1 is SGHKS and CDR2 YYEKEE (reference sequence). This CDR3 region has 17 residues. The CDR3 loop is CASSQTGTGHRSYGYTF. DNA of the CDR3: TGTGCCAGCAGCCAGACCGGGACAGGGCATAGGTCCTATGGCTACACCTTC.

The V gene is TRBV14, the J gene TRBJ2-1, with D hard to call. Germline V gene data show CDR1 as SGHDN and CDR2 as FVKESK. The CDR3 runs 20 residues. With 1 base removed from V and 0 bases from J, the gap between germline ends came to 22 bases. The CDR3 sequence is CASSQGQLTTKSSSYNEQFF. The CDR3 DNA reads TGTGCCAGCAGCCAAGGACAATTGACCACGAAATCCAGCTCCTACAATGAGCAGTTCTTC.

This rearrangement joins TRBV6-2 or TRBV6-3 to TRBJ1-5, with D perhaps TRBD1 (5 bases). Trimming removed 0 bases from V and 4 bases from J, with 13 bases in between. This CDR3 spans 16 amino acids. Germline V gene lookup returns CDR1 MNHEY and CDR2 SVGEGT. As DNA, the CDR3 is TGTGCCAGCAGTTACTCGAAAGGGGCCCTAAATCAGCCCCAGCATTTT. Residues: CASSYSKGALNQPQHF.